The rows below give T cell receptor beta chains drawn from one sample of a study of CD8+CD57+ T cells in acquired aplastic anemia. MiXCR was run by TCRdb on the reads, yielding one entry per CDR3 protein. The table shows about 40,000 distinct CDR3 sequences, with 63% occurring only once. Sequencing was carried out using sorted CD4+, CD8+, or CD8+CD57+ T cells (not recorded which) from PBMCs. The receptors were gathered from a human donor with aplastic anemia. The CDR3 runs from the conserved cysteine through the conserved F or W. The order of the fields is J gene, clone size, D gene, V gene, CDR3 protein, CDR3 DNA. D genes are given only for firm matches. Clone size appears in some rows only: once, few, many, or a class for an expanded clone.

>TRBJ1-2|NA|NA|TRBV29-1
CSVEDSRRNYGYTF
TGCAGCGTTGAAGATAGTCGCCGAAACTATGGCTACACCTTC
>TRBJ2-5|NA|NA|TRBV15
CATSSHRELSGETQYF
TGTGCCACCAGCAGCCATAGGGAGCTATCAGGGGAGACCCAGTACTTC
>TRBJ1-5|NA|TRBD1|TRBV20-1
CSEAYRGYQPQHF
TGCAGTGAAGCTTACAGGGGTTATCAGCCCCAGCATTTT
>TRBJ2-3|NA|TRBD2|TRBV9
CASSVESGGAVDTQYF
TGTGCCAGCAGCGTAGAGAGCGGGGGGGCCGTAGATACGCAGTATTTT
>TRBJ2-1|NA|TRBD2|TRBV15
CATSRPTSGGAFHEQFF
TGTGCCACCAGCAGACCTACTAGCGGGGGGGCCTTCCATGAGCAGTTCTTC
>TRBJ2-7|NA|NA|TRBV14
CASSQAGAIVYEQYF
TGTGCCAGCAGCCAAGCAGGGGCTATTGTTTACGAGCAGTACTTC
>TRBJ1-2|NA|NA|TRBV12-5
CASGLLEAETNYGYTF
TGTGCTAGTGGTTTGTTGGAGGCAGAGACTAACTATGGCTACACCTTC
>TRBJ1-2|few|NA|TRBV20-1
CSASRGKVDGYTF
TGCAGTGCTAGCCGGGGGAAAGTGGATGGCTACACCTTC
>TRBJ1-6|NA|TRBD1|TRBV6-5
CASSFQQGADNSPLHF
TGTGCCAGCAGTTTTCAACAGGGGGCTGATAATTCACCCCTCCACTTT
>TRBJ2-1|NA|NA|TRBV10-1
CASGVKGTREFF
TGCGCCAGCGGCGTTAAGGGAACAAGGGAGTTCTTC
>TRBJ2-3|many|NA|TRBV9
CASSVGSDTQYF
TGTGCCAGCAGCGTAGGGTCAGATACGCAGTATTTT
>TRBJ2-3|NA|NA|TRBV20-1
CSARRTRSDTQYF
TGCAGTGCCCGAAGGACACGTTCAGATACGCAGTATTTT
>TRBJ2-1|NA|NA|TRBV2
CASSDGLNSYNEQFF
TGTGCCAGCAGCGACGGCTTAAACTCCTACAATGAGCAGTTCTTC
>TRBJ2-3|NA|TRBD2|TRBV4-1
CASSQLAGATDTQYF
TGCGCCAGCAGCCAGCTAGCGGGGGCCACAGATACGCAGTATTTT
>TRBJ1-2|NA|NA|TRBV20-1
CSARAGAHGYTF
TGCAGTGCTAGAGCCGGGGCCCATGGCTACACCTTC
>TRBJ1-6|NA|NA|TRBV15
CATSRVVDSPISPLHF
TGTGCCACCAGCAGAGTAGTGGACTCACCGATTTCACCCCTCCACTTT
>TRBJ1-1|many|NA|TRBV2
CASSEWGTEAFF
TGTGCCAGCAGTGAGTGGGGCACTGAAGCTTTCTTT
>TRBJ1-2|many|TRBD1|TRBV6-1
CASSAGQGASYGYTF
TGTGCCAGCAGCGCGGGACAGGGGGCGAGCTATGGCTACACCTTC
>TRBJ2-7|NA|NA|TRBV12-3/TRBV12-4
CASSFNTGEQYF
TGTGCCAGCAGCTTCAACACCGGCGAGCAGTACTTC
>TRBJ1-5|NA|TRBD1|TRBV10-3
CAINGWTGLIANQPQHF
TGTGCCATCAATGGGTGGACAGGGCTAATAGCAAATCAGCCCCAGCATTTT
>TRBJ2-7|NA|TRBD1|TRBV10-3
CASTTGHEQYF
TGCGCCAGTACGACAGGGCACGAGCAGTACTTC
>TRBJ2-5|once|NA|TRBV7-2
CASSLERQETQYF
TGTGCCAGCAGCTTAGAAAGACAAGAGACCCAGTACTTC
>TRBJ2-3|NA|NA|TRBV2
CASSGGLTDTQYF
TGTGCCAGCAGTGGAGGGCTTACAGATACGCAGTATTTT
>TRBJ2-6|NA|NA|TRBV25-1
CASSEFSGANVLTF
TGTGCCAGCAGTGAATTCTCTGGGGCCAACGTCCTGACTTTC
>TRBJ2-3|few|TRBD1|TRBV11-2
CASSSPGQGGGSTDTQYF
TGTGCCAGCAGCTCCCCGGGACAGGGGGGGGGGAGCACAGATACGCAGTATTTT
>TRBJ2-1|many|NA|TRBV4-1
CASSQGLGRRGNEQFF
TGCGCCAGCAGCCAAGGGCTGGGGAGGCGCGGCAATGAGCAGTTCTTC
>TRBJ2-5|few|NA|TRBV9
CASSVGVHEETQYF
TGTGCCAGCAGCGTTGGGGTGCATGAGGAGACCCAGTACTTC
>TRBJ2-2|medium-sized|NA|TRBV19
CASSPPRGRYSGELFF
TGTGCCAGTAGTCCCCCCCGGGGGCGTTACTCCGGGGAGCTGTTTTTT
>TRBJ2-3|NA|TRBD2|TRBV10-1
CASSDRLAVGDTQYF
TGCGCCAGCAGTGATCGGCTAGCGGTTGGGGATACGCAGTATTTT
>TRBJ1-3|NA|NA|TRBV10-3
CAIQSSGGPGNTIYF
TGTGCCATTCAGAGCAGTGGGGGCCCTGGAAACACCATATATTTT
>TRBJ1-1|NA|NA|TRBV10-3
CAIRGMNTEAFF
TGTGCCATCAGGGGAATGAACACTGAAGCTTTCTTT
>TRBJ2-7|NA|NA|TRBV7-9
CASSTRMGYEQYF
TGTGCCAGCAGCACAAGGATGGGCTACGAGCAGTACTTC
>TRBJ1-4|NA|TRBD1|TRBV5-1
CASSLGSRGLTNEKLFF
TGCGCCAGCAGCTTGGGTTCCAGGGGGCTAACTAATGAAAAACTGTTTTTT
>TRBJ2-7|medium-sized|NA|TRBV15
CATSMRPYEQYF
TGTGCCACCAGCATGAGACCCTACGAGCAGTACTTC
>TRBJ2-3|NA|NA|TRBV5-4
CASSLDLGSATDTQYF
TGTGCCAGCAGCTTGGACTTGGGTAGCGCAACAGATACGCAGTATTTT
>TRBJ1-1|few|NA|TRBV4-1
CASSPPEAVGTEAFF
TGCGCCAGCAGTCCGCCCGAGGCGGTGGGCACTGAAGCTTTCTTT
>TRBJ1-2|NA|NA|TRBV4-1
CASSQVLGQPSPSNYGYTF
TGCGCCAGCAGCCAAGTACTCGGACAGCCGTCCCCCTCCAACTATGGCTACACCTTC
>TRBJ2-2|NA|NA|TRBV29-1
CSVSLAITGELFF
TGCAGCGTTTCCCTAGCGATCACCGGGGAGCTGTTTTTT
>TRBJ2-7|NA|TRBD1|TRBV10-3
CASGQGAGEQYF
TGTGCCTCCGGACAGGGGGCGGGCGAGCAGTACTTC
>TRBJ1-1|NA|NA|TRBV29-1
CSVYGTKPITEAFF
TGCAGCGTTTATGGGACAAAACCTATCACTGAAGCTTTCTTT
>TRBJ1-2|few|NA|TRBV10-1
CASRSGGKEGYTF
TGCGCCAGCAGGTCGGGGGGAAAGGAAGGCTACACCTTC
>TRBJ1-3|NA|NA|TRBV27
CASSFGPPFGNTIYF
TGTGCCAGCAGTTTTGGCCCCCCCTTTGGAAACACCATATATTTT
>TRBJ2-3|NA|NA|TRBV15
CATSRDLSRGASTDTQYF
TGTGCCACCAGCAGAGATTTAAGTAGGGGGGCAAGCACAGATACGCAGTATTTT
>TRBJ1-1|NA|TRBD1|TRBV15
CATSTRQGDTEAFF
TGTGCCACCAGCACGCGACAGGGCGACACTGAAGCTTTCTTT
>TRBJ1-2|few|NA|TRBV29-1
CSVLASGYTF
TGCAGCGTACTCGCGAGTGGCTACACCTTC
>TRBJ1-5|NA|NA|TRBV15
CATSRDLGRYQPQHF
TGTGCCACCAGCAGAGACCTAGGACGGTATCAGCCCCAGCATTTT
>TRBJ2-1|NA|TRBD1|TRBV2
CASKPGGKRDEQFF
TGTGCCAGCAAACCAGGGGGAAAGAGGGATGAGCAGTTCTTC
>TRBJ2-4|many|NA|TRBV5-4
CASSLAPVAKNIQYF
TGTGCCAGCAGCTTGGCTCCTGTAGCCAAAAACATTCAGTACTTC
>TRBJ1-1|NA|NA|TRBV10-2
CASSESWVVAFF
TGCGCCAGCAGTGAGTCGTGGGTGGTAGCTTTCTTT
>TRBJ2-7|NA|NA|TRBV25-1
CASTDSYEQYF
TGTGCCAGCACGGATTCGTACGAGCAGTACTTC